This T cell receptor (beta chain) derives from a study of long-term antiretroviral therapy in people with HIV. Assay version v3.0 of immunoSEQ was used, and it was run at survey level. Clones were read by immunoSEQ multiplex PCR, and TCRdb kept only the in-frame ones, dropping some. The sample lists 13,000 to 15,000 clones; 80% to 90% were seen once. This CDR3 comprises 18 residues. Trimming removed 4 bases from V and 0 bases from J; junction bases left unmatched: 6. Germline-derived CDR1 and CDR2 are SGHNT and YYREEE (reference sequence). This specimen consisted of unsorted PBMCs, obtained 0.4 years after starting antiretroviral therapy. The chain employs TRBV5-4 and TRBJ2-1, with 14 bases fitting TRBD2. This TCR was recovered from a man aged 30-40 years with HIV. In nucleotides, the CDR3 is TGTGCCAGCAGCCGAGGGACTAGCGGGAGCCTCTCCTACAATGAGCAGTTCTTC. It yields the protein CASSRGTSGSLSYNEQFF.